This TCR beta chain was documented in a study of control samples from healthy donors and cancer patients. The data were produced by immunoSEQ multiplex PCR, yet TCRdb's version contains in-frame clones alone and is incomplete. This sample has more than 95,000 clones, with 85% to 95% found just once. The sample consisted of blood. The sequence derives from a man between 18 and 35 years old in good health.

DNA of the CDR3: TGTGCCAGCAGCCCTTTAGAGGTTGACAGGAACTATGGCTACACCTTC. Translating gives CASSPLEVDRNYGYTF. The V and J genes are TRBV7-9 and TRBJ1-2, with D perhaps matching TRBD1 (6 bases). Trimming stripped 5 bases from V and 2 bases from J, with 18 bases between. In germline, CDR1 is SEHNR, CDR2 FQNEAQ (reference sequence). The CDR3 is 16 residues long.